Described below is a single T cell receptor beta chain sequence and its context. Its specificity is not known. The sample originates from a study of T cell responses to AZD1222 COVID-19 vaccine. At the level of the study: Second-dose recipients at about 4 or about 12 weeks were treated as one pooled group.

Study results and caveats: White British donors predominated, females outnumbered males, and clonal diversity was possibly underestimated. Repertoire samples came only from after the peak T cell response.

Method: immunoSEQ multiplex PCR; TCRdb's copy keeps in-frame clones and lacks some. This sample carries some 97,000 clones, 70% to 90% of them seen once, and the ten largest clones take 16%. The sequencing here drew on peripheral blood, taken on day 0 of AZD1222 vaccination. The TCR originated in an adult in good health.

The CDR3, as DNA: TGTGCCAGCAGTTACGGCACCTGGACAGAGAACACTGAAGCTTTCTTT. Amino acids: CASSYGTWTENTEAFF. The chain joins TRBV6-6 to TRBJ1-1; tentative D call: TRBD1 (6 bases). This CDR3 region has 16 residues. Per the germline V gene, CDR1 is MNHNY and CDR2 is SVGAGI (reference sequence). Trimming took 2 bases from V and 1 from J, leaving 14 bases between them.